The 10 T cell receptor beta chains reported below all come from one sample, sequenced in a study of T-cell memory formation after mild COVID-19 (dated by TCRdb to 2020 to 2022). Preparation of the library involved 5' RACE. Instrument used: Illumina NovaSeq 6000. Through fastp at Q25 and MiXCR, TCRdb rebuilt clones from the public reads, retaining in-frame beta chains. Each entry is one CDR3 protein sequence, shown with its most common DNA and genes. The sample yields 450,000 to 650,000 distinct CDR3 sequences; 15% to 20% were counted once. Around 12% of the sample is in the top ten clones. Sequencing was done on a sample of PBMCs or a T cell subset sorted from them (not recorded which). The receptors originated from an adult woman who had mild COVID-19 (a few samples of this study predate the infection). The sample titles of this study are shuffled in the database, so cell type and time point are left out; the donor was told from shared clones.

This clonotype occurred a few times. The V call is TRBV15, the J call TRBJ2-3; 8 positions agree with TRBD1. The CDR3 contains 15 residues. Germline lookup yields CDR1 LNHNV and CDR2 YYDKDF (reference sequence). The V segment lost 5 bases and the J segment 5 bases; nucleotides outside the gene matches: 9. The CDR3, as DNA: TGTGCCACCAGCCCCGGACAGGGAAAAGGAGATACGCAGTATTTT. It specifies CATSPGQGKGDTQYF.

This clonotype was seen repeatedly, ten times or more. The V call is TRBV4-1, the J call TRBJ2-7; 7 positions match TRBD1. This CDR3 has 15 amino acids. V lost 1 base to trimming and J lost 4 bases; unmatched junction nucleotides: 7. Germline values: CDR1 MGHRA, CDR2 YSYEKL. The CDR3 DNA sequence: TGCGCCAGCAGCCAAGGACAGGGTCCCCGATACGAGCAGTACTTC. Translation gives CASSQGQGPRYEQYF.

The rearrangement uses TRBV12-3 or TRBV12-4 and TRBJ2-1; no clear D. The CDR3 contains 12 residues. The V gene lost 8 bases and the J gene lost 8 bases, with 13 bases spanning the gap. CDR3: CASGLRPDEQFF. For the CDR3, the DNA is TGTGCCAGCGGGTTGCGACCCGATGAGCAGTTCTTC.

This chain connects TRBV6-1 to TRBJ2-2, with TRBD1 matching over 10 bases. The CDR3 consists of 14 residues. V trimming: 7 bases; J trimming: 6 bases; junction bases outside the gene matches: 5. CDR1 is MNHNS and CDR2 is SASEGT in the germline V gene. The CDR3 coding sequence is TGTGCCAGCACCCGGGACAGGGGTCCCGGGGAGCTGTTTTTT. Translating gives CASTRDRGPGELFF.

The rearrangement joins TRBV6-2 or TRBV6-3 to TRBJ2-3, with no clear D. This CDR3 comprises 12 residues. V lost 10 bases, J lost 5 bases, and 13 bases lay in between. Germline-derived CDR1 and CDR2 are MNHEY and SVGEGT. CDR3 sequence reads: CATDGLRDTQYF. The CDR3 DNA reads as TGTGCCACGGACGGGCTTCGAGATACGCAGTATTTT.

J is TRBJ2-4 and V is TRBV12-3 or TRBV12-4; 8 bases line up with TRBD2. Unmatched junction bases numbered 20, after V lost 3 bases and J lost 7 bases. This CDR3 has 19 residues. This chain's CDR3 is CASSFQPLAGGPSRNIQYF. DNA for the CDR3: TGTGCCAGCAGTTTCCAACCCCTGGCGGGGGGCCCCTCGCGGAACATTCAGTACTTC.

The chain uses TRBV24-1 and TRBJ2-3; D is unresolved. The germline gives CDR1 KGHDR, CDR2 SFDVKD. CDR3 length: 14 amino acids. Deletions cut 0 bases from V and 3 bases from J, with 6 bases between. CDR3 nucleotide sequence: TGTGCCACCAGTGATTTGCGGTCGACAGATACGCAGTATTTT. This encodes CATSDLRSTDTQYF.

CDR3 in amino acids: CASSLYLGFYGYTF. Here the CDR3 DNA reads TGTGCCAGCAGTTTATACTTGGGATTTTATGGCTACACCTTC. This chain connects TRBV27 to TRBJ1-2; D gene uncertain. This CDR3 has 14 amino acids. V was cut by 1 base and J by 5 bases, with 11 bases left in between. From germline, CDR1 is MNHEY and CDR2 SMNVEV (reference sequence).

The CDR3 DNA reads TGCAGCGTTGATGCCGGGACGTTGTCCTACGAGCAGTACTTC. It codes for CSVDAGTLSYEQYF. The chain is built from TRBV29-1 and TRBJ2-7, with D perhaps matching TRBD1 or TRBD2 (5 bases each). Germline V lookup: CDR1 SQVTM, CDR2 ANQGSEA. With 3 bases removed from V and 1 base from J, the gap between germline ends came to 13 bases. The CDR3 extends over 14 amino acids.

This clonotype has more than one count but fewer than ten. V is TRBV5-1 and J is TRBJ2-1; tentative D call: TRBD2 (5 bases). The CDR3 covers 13 residues. Germline CDR1 is SGHRS and CDR2 is YFSETQ. V was shortened by 5 bases and J by 5 bases, with 11 bases between the two germline ends. In DNA, the CDR3 is TGCGCCAGCAGTGGAGGTGGGAACAATGAGCAGTTCTTC. Translated, it gives CASSGGGNNEQFF. Supplemented by reference TRBV5-1 and TRBJ2-1, the full variable domain reads KAGVTQTPRYLIKTRGQQVTLSCSPISGHRSVSWYQQTPGQGLQFLFEYFSETQRNKGNFPGRFSGRQFSNSRSEMNVSTLELGDSALYLCASSGGGNNEQFFGPGTRLTVL.